The rows below give T cell receptor beta chains drawn from one sample of a study of spatial heterogeneity in lung cancer. A single record per CDR3 protein comes from TCRdb applying MiXCR to the 5' RACE reads. The table includes some 25,000 distinct CDR3 sequences, 9.5% to 15% detected once. Sequences were derived from PBMCs, sampled at surgery. The source of these receptors is a female donor with early-stage non-small cell lung cancer. Both conserved end residues are part of each CDR3. A D gene is named only where the DNA matches it firmly. Clone size is not always given. Where it is, it says once, few, many or a class for expanded clones.

clone size: many
D gene: TRBD1
J gene: TRBJ1-1
V gene: TRBV7-9
CDR3 DNA: TGTGCCAGCAGCTTGGGACAGCCGAACACTGAAGCTTTCTTT
CDR3 protein: CASSLGQPNTEAFF

clone size: many
D gene: NA
J gene: TRBJ2-5
V gene: TRBV9
CDR3 DNA: TGTGCCAGCAGCGTAGGGGTATCAGGGGAGACCCAGTACTTC
CDR3 protein: CASSVGVSGETQYF

clone size: many
D gene: NA
J gene: TRBJ1-1
V gene: TRBV3-2
CDR3 DNA: TGTGCCAGCAGCCAATGCCGGCATTTCCAGGGGACGCCGAGACTGAACACTGAAGCTTTCTTT
CDR3 protein: CASSQCRHFQGTPRLNTEAFF

clone size: many
D gene: NA
J gene: TRBJ2-2
V gene: TRBV18
CDR3 DNA: TGTGCCAGCTCACCACCTGGGCGGGCCGCCGGGGAGCTGTTTTTT
CDR3 protein: CASSPPGRAAGELFF

clone size: many
D gene: NA
J gene: TRBJ1-1
V gene: TRBV16
CDR3 DNA: TGTGCCAGCAGCCAATGGTCTGGGAACACTGAAGCTTTCTTT
CDR3 protein: CASSQWSGNTEAFF

clone size: many
D gene: TRBD1
J gene: TRBJ2-4
V gene: TRBV10-3
CDR3 DNA: TGTGCCTCCAAGGGGGGGACAGGGAAAGGGGCCAAAAACATTCAGTACTTC
CDR3 protein: CASKGGTGKGAKNIQYF

clone size: many
D gene: TRBD2
J gene: TRBJ2-3
V gene: TRBV5-1
CDR3 DNA: TGCGCCAGCAGCCCAAGACTAGCGGGATCAGATACGCAGTATTTT
CDR3 protein: CASSPRLAGSDTQYF

clone size: many
D gene: TRBD2
J gene: TRBJ2-3
V gene: TRBV5-1
CDR3 DNA: TGCGCCAGCAGCCAAGTCCGGCGACTAGCGGGAGTAGGCTCAGATACGCAGTATTTT
CDR3 protein: CASSQVRRLAGVGSDTQYF

clone size: NA
D gene: NA
J gene: TRBJ2-3
V gene: TRBV7-4
CDR3 DNA: TGTCCGAAACGACAGCTTGGGCTGACAGATACGCAGTATTTT
CDR3 protein: CPKRQLGLTDTQYF

clone size: many
D gene: TRBD2
J gene: TRBJ2-1
V gene: TRBV6-6
CDR3 DNA: TGTGCCAGCACCGCTAGCGGGGGTCCCTACAATGAGCAGTTCTTC
CDR3 protein: CASTASGGPYNEQFF

clone size: many
D gene: NA
J gene: TRBJ2-1
V gene: TRBV19
CDR3 DNA: TGTGCCAGTAGTATTGGGCCAGGGGACAATGAGCAGTTCTTC
CDR3 protein: CASSIGPGDNEQFF

clone size: many
D gene: TRBD2
J gene: TRBJ2-5
V gene: TRBV4-1
CDR3 DNA: TGCGCCAGCAGCCAAGACGGACTAGCGGGAGAGACCCAGTACTTC
CDR3 protein: CASSQDGLAGETQYF

clone size: few
D gene: NA
J gene: TRBJ1-3
V gene: TRBV6-2/TRBV6-3
CDR3 DNA: TGTGCCAGCACTGTGGGCGTCTCTGGAAACACCATATATTTT
CDR3 protein: CASTVGVSGNTIYF

clone size: many
D gene: NA
J gene: TRBJ2-5
V gene: TRBV4-3
CDR3 DNA: TGCGCCAGCAGCCAGGACACAAGCCGGGGTCAAGAGACCCAGTACTTC
CDR3 protein: CASSQDTSRGQETQYF

clone size: many
D gene: NA
J gene: TRBJ2-3
V gene: TRBV27
CDR3 DNA: TGTGCCAGCAGTTTATCCGCCTCGGGGGAGACAGATACGCAGTATTTT
CDR3 protein: CASSLSASGETDTQYF

clone size: many
D gene: NA
J gene: TRBJ2-6
V gene: TRBV7-9
CDR3 DNA: TGTGCCAGCAGCAGTACTGGGGCCAACGTCCTGACTTTC
CDR3 protein: CASSSTGANVLTF